The 10 T cell receptor beta chains in this list originate from one sample, sequenced in a study of CD8+CD57+ T cells in acquired aplastic anemia (dated by TCRdb to between 2018 and 2020). Sequenced using an Illumina HiSeq 2000. Genomic DNA was used as template for profiling of TCR beta VDJ combinations and CDR3 sequences. TCRdb trimmed public reads at Q25 via fastp, called clones via MiXCR and kept in-frame beta chains. Identical CDR3 proteins give one entry, which carries the most common genes and DNA. Recorded for this sample are under 200,000 distinct CDR3 sequences; over 40% of them occurred a single time. 1.8% of the sample comes from the top ten. The patients picked for sequencing were ones in whom flow cytometry had shown an expansion of CD8+CD57+ cells. The specimen sequenced was sorted CD4+, CD8+, or CD8+CD57+ T cells (not recorded which) from PBMCs. All receptors come from a human donor with aplastic anemia.

This clonotype was detected a few times. The junction shows a germline mismatch at one end, possibly a read error. This sequence joins TRBV20-1 and TRBJ2-5; a possible D gene is TRBD2 (6 bases). This CDR3 region has 14 residues. Germline V CDR1 and CDR2: DFQATT, SNEGSKA (reference sequence). CDR3 amino acids: CSASQGLPQETQCF. The DNA of the CDR3 is TGCAGTGCTAGTCAGGGACTGCCGCAAGAGACCCAGTGCTTC.

This clonotype was counted once. This chain uses TRBV6-4 with TRBJ2-2; TRBD2 matches 7 bases. The CDR3 extends over 14 amino acids. The V and J ends lost 2 bases and 3 bases, in that order; junction bases with no gene match: 0. Germline assignment: CDR1 MRHNA and CDR2 SNTAGT. CDR3 residues: CASSDGRDTGELFF. DNA for the CDR3: TGTGCCAGCAGTGACGGGAGGGACACCGGGGAGCTGTTTTTT.

Concerning this clonotype itself: No conserved phenylalanine or tryptophan ends this CDR3, so it is likely a read error. The chain uses TRBV7-2 and TRBJ1-2, with 9 bases aligning to TRBD1. CDR3 size: 15 residues. Germline lookup yields CDR1 SGHTA and CDR2 FQGNSA. V dropped 5 bases and J dropped 4; count of bases not matched to a gene: 8. In DNA, the CDR3 is TGTGCCAGCAGCCCGGACAGGGGAAACAGCTATGGCTACACCCTC. It yields the protein CASSPDRGNSYGYTL.

As for this clonotype: This is likely a read error, given that the CDR3 carries no conserved phenylalanine or tryptophan at its end. The genes are TRBV5-1 and TRBJ2-7; 9 nucleotides match TRBD1. The J segment lost 4 bases and the V segment lost 3 bases, leaving 5 bases of the junction unmatched. This CDR3 is built from 14 residues. Per the germline V gene, CDR1 is SGHRS and CDR2 is YFSETQ. This CDR3 reads CASSSGTGLYEQYL. CDR3 bases: TGCGCCAGCAGCTCGGGGACAGGGTTGTACGAGCAGTACCTC.

The chain combines TRBV3-1 with TRBJ2-1; D is possibly TRBD2 (7 bases). The V gene lost 10 bases and the J gene lost 0 bases, with 19 bases spanning the gap. The CDR3 consists of 16 residues. Germline assignment: CDR1 LGHDT and CDR2 YNNKEL (reference sequence). The CDR3 DNA follows: TGTGCCACGACTATGGGGGGGCAACGCTCCTACAATGAGCAGTTCTTC. Its translation: CATTMGGQRSYNEQFF.

This clonotype was seen a few times. A single base separates this from a much larger clone, so it may be a read error. This chain uses TRBV7-9 with TRBJ1-1; TRBD1 aligns across 8 bases. Germline-derived CDR1 and CDR2 are SEHNR and FQNEAQ (reference sequence). The CDR3 consists of 14 residues. The CDR3: CVSSSGQENTEAFF. The DNA for the CDR3 is TGTGTCAGCAGCTCGGGACAGGAGAACACTGAAGCTTTCTTT.

This clonotype was seen at least ten times. The chain links TRBV25-1 to TRBJ2-5; D might be TRBD2 (5 bases). The CDR3 sequence is 14 residues long. Trimming cost V 2 bases and J 5 bases, with 12 bases left between them. CDR1 is MGHDK, CDR2 SYGVNS, per germline. The DNA for the CDR3 is TGTGCCAGCAGTGAAGAGGGTCCGGGGGAGACCCAGTACTTC. Amino acids: CASSEEGPGETQYF.

This chain connects TRBV20-1 to TRBJ2-1; TRBD1 agrees at 7 bases. The V segment lost 6 bases and the J segment 5 bases; nucleotides outside the gene matches: 10. Germline values: CDR1 DFQATT, CDR2 SNEGSKA (reference sequence). The CDR3 runs to 14 residues. DNA of the CDR3: TGCAGTGCCGCGTGGACAGGTTTGGACAATGAGCAGTTCTTC. Translation: CSAAWTGLDNEQFF.

V and J are TRBV10-3 and TRBJ2-1; 9 nucleotides line up with TRBD2. The CDR3 length is 15 residues. J lost 8 bases, V lost 5 bases, and 10 bases had no gene match. The germline gives CDR1 ENHRY, CDR2 SYGVKD. CDR3 sequence reads: CAISQSSGTADEQFF. CDR3 DNA: TGTGCCATCAGTCAATCTAGCGGGACGGCGGATGAGCAGTTCTTC.

This clonotype was detected many times. V and J are TRBV30 and TRBJ1-2; TRBD1 agrees at 9 bases. From germline, CDR1 is GTSNPN and CDR2 SVGIG (reference sequence). The CDR3 totals 13 residues. The CDR3 DNA reads as TGTGCTCATAGGCCGGACAGGGGCTATGGCTACACCTTC. This gives the protein CAHRPDRGYGYTF.